Shown below are 20 T cell receptor beta chains from a single sample sequenced in a study of T cell responses to AZD1222 COVID-19 vaccine. Clones were read by immunoSEQ multiplex PCR, and TCRdb kept only the in-frame ones, dropping some. Here the sample spans 20,000 to 25,000 clones, around 90% being singletons. The input for sequencing was peripheral blood, taken 28 days after the second AZD1222 dose. These receptors originate from an adult who received the AZD1222 COVID-19 vaccine.

The V and J genes are TRBV4-2 and TRBJ1-1; D might be TRBD1 (5 bases). CDR1 LGHNA and CDR2 YNFKEQ come from the germline V gene. The V end lost 3 bases, the J end lost 10 bases, and 21 bases lay between the germline ends. This CDR3 has 15 residues. CDR3 nucleotide sequence: TGTGCCAGCAGCCACGTTGGGACCTGGAGGGTAGGAGCTTTCTTT. This translates into CASSHVGTWRVGAFF.

This chain links TRBV5-5 with TRBJ2-3; perhaps TRBD2 as D (7 bases). Trimming cost V 4 bases and J 6 bases, with 18 bases left between them. This CDR3 comprises 15 residues. Germline CDR1 SGHKS, CDR2 YYEKEE (reference sequence). This CDR3 reads CASSLGGLVRDTQYF. CDR3 DNA: TGTGCCAGCAGCCTCGGGGGGCTAGTTAGGGATACGCAGTATTTT.

The V and J genes are TRBV7-5 and TRBJ2-7; the D call in the table, TRBD2, was not verified against the DNA. TRBV7-5 is deemed a pseudogene. The CDR3 sequence is 16 residues long. The CDR3 spells CARSLGSGGRRYEQYF. CDR3 DNA sequence: TGTGCCAGAAGCTTAGGATCGGGCGGGAGACGATACGAGCAGTACTTC.

This chain connects TRBV7-3 to TRBJ2-7; possible D gene TRBD1, 5 bases. The CDR3 is 13 amino acids. Germline values: CDR1 SGHTA, CDR2 FQGTGA. V lost 4 bases to trimming and J lost 6 bases, with 13 bases between them. The CDR3 sequence is CASSSQGYGEQYF. CDR3 bases: TGTGCCAGCAGCTCCCAGGGTTACGGCGAGCAGTACTTC. The full variable domain, rest sourced from reference TRBV7-3 and TRBJ2-7, is GAGVSQTPSNKVTEKGKYVELRCDPISGHTALYWYRQSLGQGPEFLIYFQGTGAADDSGLPNDRFFAVRPEGSVSTLKIQRTERGDSAVYLCASSSQGYGEQYFGPGTRLTVT.

The chain uses TRBV7-3 and TRBJ1-6, with 11 bases lining up with TRBD1. This CDR3 comprises 15 residues. Germline V gives CDR1 SGHTA, CDR2 FQGTGA. The V and J ends lost 5 bases and 7 bases, in that order; junction bases with no gene match: 4. The CDR3 region has the DNA TGTGCCAGCAGCCCAGGGACAGGGGGGAATTCACCCCTCCACTTT. Protein: CASSPGTGGNSPLHF.

This clone appeared a single time. The chain uses TRBV12-3 or TRBV12-4 and TRBJ1-2, with D hard to call. The V and J ends lost 2 bases and 3 bases respectively, with 4 bases between them. CDR3 length: 12 amino acids. DNA for the CDR3: TGTGCCAGCAGTTTAAGTCACTATGGCTACACCTTC. It translates to CASSLSHYGYTF.

The chain joins TRBV5-1 to TRBJ2-5; no reliable D call. Between the trimmed V and J ends, which lost 6 bases and 5 bases, there was a span of 14 bases. The CDR3 loop spans 13 amino acids. Germline V gene lookup returns CDR1 SGHRS and CDR2 YFSETQ. The CDR3 loop is CASNPTSLETQYF. The CDR3 region has the DNA TGCGCCAGCAACCCTACATCGCTGGAGACCCAGTACTTC.

This chain connects TRBV28 to TRBJ2-7; 7 nucleotides match TRBD1. The V gene end was trimmed by 7 bases and the J gene end by 2 bases; junction bases not matched to a gene: 5. The CDR3 sequence is 13 residues long. CDR1 is MDHEN, CDR2 SYDVKM, per germline. The CDR3 DNA follows: TGTGCCAGCACCAGACAGGGCCCCTACGAGCAGTACTTC. Translating it yields CASTRQGPYEQYF.

CDR3 protein: CASSSGQGAKGYTF. The DNA of the CDR3 is TGTGCCAGCAGCTCCGGACAGGGGGCAAAAGGCTACACCTTC. The chain employs TRBV7-2 and TRBJ1-2; 11 bases fit TRBD1. Per the germline V gene, CDR1 is SGHTA and CDR2 is FQGNSA. V lost 4 bases, J lost 8 bases, and 6 bases stayed unmatched. The CDR3 sequence is 14 residues long.

This chain links TRBV7-2 with TRBJ2-1, with a tentative D call TRBD2 (5 bases). Germline CDR1 is SGHTA and CDR2 is FQGNSA. V dropped 1 base and J dropped 7 bases, with 11 bases sitting between them. This CDR3 is 14 amino acids long. This chain's CDR3 is CASSLGLLANEQFF. For the CDR3, the DNA is TGTGCCAGCAGCTTAGGGTTATTAGCGAATGAGCAGTTCTTC.

This clone has only a few counts. The genes are TRBV21-1 and TRBJ1-4; the D segment call TRBD1 is taken from the table without a DNA check. TRBV21-1 constitutes a pseudogene. The CDR3 runs 18 residues. The CDR3 spells CASSKALQINVPPEKLFF. CDR3 nucleotide sequence: TGTGCCAGCAGCAAAGCGCTTCAGATAAATGTGCCCCCTGAAAAACTGTTTTTT.

V usage is TRBV12-3 or TRBV12-4 and J usage is TRBJ1-2; 7 nucleotides match TRBD1. Trimming cost V 7 bases and J 4 bases; bases outside gene matches: 6. The CDR3 runs to 13 residues. CDR3 amino acids: CASKGGGSYGYTF. CDR3 nucleotide sequence: TGTGCCAGCAAAGGGGGCGGTAGCTATGGCTACACCTTC.

The chain is built from TRBV6-5 and TRBJ1-2, with 11 bases lining up with TRBD1. Germline lookup yields CDR1 MNHEY and CDR2 SVGAGI. The junction had 4 bases not matched to a gene; V was cut back by 4 bases and J by 6 bases. The CDR3 is 14 amino acids. The CDR3 loop reads CASSFGQGANGYTF. The CDR3 nucleotides are TGTGCCAGCAGTTTCGGACAGGGGGCAAATGGCTACACCTTC.

V gene TRBV3-1 (or the pseudogene TRBV3-2) combines with J gene TRBJ2-1; TRBD2 aligns across 14 bases. Trimming cost V 5 bases and J 6 bases; bases outside gene matches: 3. The CDR3 is 15 residues long. The germline CDR1 and CDR2 sequences are LGHDT and YNNKEL (reference sequence). Here the CDR3 DNA reads TGTGCCAGCAGCGTCGGGACTAGCGGGAGCAATGAGCAGTTCTTC. Translated: CASSVGTSGSNEQFF.

The genes are TRBV29-1 and TRBJ1-2; a possible D gene is TRBD1 (5 bases). Deletions cut 4 bases from V and 5 bases from J, with 11 bases between. The CDR3 consists of 12 residues. Germline lookup yields CDR1 SQVTM and CDR2 ANQGSEA. CDR3 sequence: CSVGDRGYGYTF. The CDR3 bases are TGCAGCGTTGGAGACCGGGGGTATGGCTACACCTTC.

The chain couples TRBV10-1 to TRBJ2-7, with D possibly TRBD1 on 6 matching bases. V lost 2 bases and J 2 bases, leaving 10 bases between the germline ends. The CDR3 consists of 14 residues. Germline V lookup: CDR1 WNHNN, CDR2 SYGVQD (reference sequence). The CDR3 here is CASSEGRGPYEQYF. The DNA for the CDR3 is TGCGCCAGCAGTGAGGGCAGGGGCCCCTACGAGCAGTACTTC.

The chain combines TRBV3-1 (or the pseudogene TRBV3-2) with TRBJ2-7, with TRBD2 matching over 8 bases. The CDR3 is made up of 16 amino acids. V was clipped by 0 bases and J by 6 bases; unmatched bases: 10. CDR1 is LGHDT and CDR2 is YNNKEL in the germline V gene (reference sequence). Here the CDR3 reads CASSQDRTGGPSEQYF. The CDR3 DNA reads TGTGCCAGCAGCCAAGATCGGACGGGAGGGCCTAGCGAGCAGTACTTC.

The V call is TRBV5-1, the J call TRBJ2-3; D unresolved. Germline assignment: CDR1 SGHRS and CDR2 YFSETQ. The CDR3 loop spans 13 amino acids. V shed 6 bases and J shed 1 base, with 9 bases lying between them. The CDR3 sequence: CASTRFGTDTQYF. CDR3 coding DNA: TGCGCCAGCACTAGGTTCGGCACAGATACGCAGTATTTT.

The chain combines TRBV11-2 with TRBJ1-4; D ambiguous. The germline gives CDR1 SGHAT, CDR2 FQNNGV. Trimming took 2 bases from V and 7 from J, leaving 5 bases between them. The CDR3 totals 12 residues. CDR3 region: CASSLNSEKLFF. The CDR3 nucleotides read TGTGCCAGCAGCTTAAACAGTGAAAAACTGTTTTTT. The complete variable domain, with remaining parts taken from reference TRBV11-2 and TRBJ1-4, reads EAGVAQSPRYKIIEKRQSVAFWCNPISGHATLYWYQQILGQGPKLLIQFQNNGVVDDSQLPKDRFSAERLKGVDSTLKIQPAKLEDSAVYLCASSLNSEKLFFGSGTQLSVL.

The genes are TRBV19 and TRBJ1-6; D is ambiguous. V dropped 6 bases and J dropped 0 bases, with 6 bases sitting between them. Germline-derived CDR1 and CDR2 are LNHDA and SQIVND (reference sequence). This CDR3 has 14 residues. This CDR3 is CASRSSSYNSPLHF. The CDR3 DNA follows: TGTGCCAGTAGGAGTAGCTCCTATAATTCACCCCTCCACTTT.